This is a list of T cell receptor beta chains from one sample in a study of a mutant IDH1 vaccine in newly diagnosed glioma. These TCRs are of unknown antigen specificity. Generated by immunoSEQ multiplex PCR, the TCRdb table keeps only in-frame clones and is missing some. Of roughly 30,000 clones in the sample, roughly 80% were seen once. The sequencing used PBMCs, collected from a glioma patient whose treatment included an IDH1 peptide vaccine. The receptors were sampled from a man aged 30-40 years with glioma. Both conserved end residues are part of each CDR3. D genes are given only for firm matches. Rows give clone size only sometimes, using once, few, many, or a class for an expanded clone.

TRBV28	-	TRBJ2-7	-	CATLVGWAYEQYF	TGTGCCACTTTGGTGGGTTGGGCCTACGAGCAGTACTTC
TRBV19	-	TRBJ1-5	-	CASSIAEDQPQHF	TGTGCCAGTAGTATCGCCGAGGATCAGCCCCAGCATTTT
TRBV5-1	-	TRBJ1-2	-	CASSSTVRYGYTF	TGCGCCAGCAGCTCGACAGTGCGCTATGGCTACACCTTC
TRBV18	TRBD1	TRBJ1-3	-	CASSPGDRKLSGNTIYF	TGTGCCAGCTCACCGGGGGACAGGAAACTCTCTGGAAACACCATATATTTT
TRBV11-2	TRBD1	TRBJ2-7	once	CASSLRQGYEQYF	TGTGCCAGCAGCTTAAGACAGGGGTACGAGCAGTACTTC
TRBV6-6	TRBD1	TRBJ2-4	-	CASSYSAGTGQNIQYF	TGTGCCAGCAGTTACTCTGCAGGGACAGGGCAAAACATTCAGTACTTC
TRBV18	-	TRBJ1-5	-	CASSPPGDSNQPQHF	TGTGCCAGCTCACCGCCGGGGGATAGCAATCAGCCCCAGCATTTT
TRBV7-7	TRBD1	TRBJ2-5	-	CASSLRPDRGQTQYF	TGTGCCAGCAGCTTACGCCCTGACAGGGGGCAGACCCAGTACTTC
TRBV19	-	TRBJ1-1	-	CASSRGGPGNTEAFF	TGTGCCAGTAGTAGGGGGGGGCCCGGGAACACTGAAGCTTTCTTT
TRBV7-2	-	TRBJ2-5	once	CASSLVWGETQYF	TGTGCCAGCAGCTTAGTCTGGGGGGAGACCCAGTACTTC
TRBV29-1	-	TRBJ2-3	-	CSVATQGQADTQYF	TGCAGCGTTGCAACCCAGGGACAAGCAGATACGCAGTATTTT
TRBV4-3	-	TRBJ2-7	-	CASSQDLGTYEQYF	TGCGCCAGCAGCCAAGATCTTGGGACCTACGAGCAGTACTTC
TRBV5-1	TRBD2	TRBJ2-1	-	CASSPRTSGGQNEQFF	TGCGCCAGCAGTCCTAGGACTAGCGGGGGGCAAAATGAGCAGTTCTTC
TRBV7-2	-	TRBJ2-7	-	CASSLRWNEQYF	TGTGCCAGCAGCTTAAGGTGGAACGAGCAGTACTTC
TRBV30	-	TRBJ1-2	-	CAWSEGVTYGYTF	TGTGCCTGGAGTGAGGGAGTCACCTATGGCTACACCTTC
TRBV7-8	TRBD1	TRBJ2-7	-	CASSLGQGGTYEQYF	TGTGCCAGCAGCTTAGGACAGGGGGGAACCTACGAGCAGTACTTC
TRBV6-6	-	TRBJ1-1	-	CASSRRESSGRPEAFF	TGTGCCAGCAGTCGCCGGGAGTCCTCTGGTAGGCCTGAAGCTTTCTTT
TRBV28	-	TRBJ1-6	few	CASRPYKPGPNNSPLHF	TGTGCCAGCAGACCTTACAAACCGGGACCGAATAATTCACCCCTCCACTTT
TRBV6-5	TRBD1	TRBJ1-5	-	CASSGSDREDQPQHF	TGTGCCAGCAGTGGGTCGGACAGGGAGGATCAGCCCCAGCATTTT
TRBV9	-	TRBJ1-5	-	CASSVVGDGTQPQHF	TGTGCCAGCAGCGTAGTAGGGGACGGGACTCAGCCCCAGCATTTT
TRBV5-1	TRBD2	TRBJ2-7	-	CASREGGSSYEQYF	TGCGCCAGCAGGGAGGGCGGGAGCTCCTACGAGCAGTACTTC
TRBV25-1	-	TRBJ2-3	-	CASSEWGRSTDTQYF	TGTGCCAGCAGTGAATGGGGGAGAAGCACAGATACGCAGTATTTT
TRBV7-9	-	TRBJ2-7	-	CASSLSRGSGSYEQYF	TGTGCCAGCAGCTTATCCCGGGGGTCGGGCTCCTACGAGCAGTACTTC
TRBV4-3	-	TRBJ2-7	-	CASSRYPGVGLYEQYF	TGCGCCAGCAGCCGTTACCCTGGTGTCGGCCTCTACGAGCAGTACTTC
TRBV27	-	TRBJ1-1	-	CASSQQGTPNTEAFF	TGTGCCAGCAGCCAACAAGGGACACCGAACACTGAAGCTTTCTTT
TRBV25-1	-	TRBJ1-1	few	CASMGIMNTEAFF	TGTGCCAGCATGGGCATTATGAACACTGAAGCTTTCTTT
TRBV6-4	-	TRBJ1-1	-	CASSELLNTEAFF	TGTGCCAGCAGTGAATTGTTGAACACTGAAGCTTTCTTT
TRBV5-1	-	TRBJ2-2	-	CASRVTFNTGELFF	TGCGCCAGCCGGGTGACATTTAACACCGGGGAGCTGTTTTTT
TRBV9	-	TRBJ2-7	-	CASSANPRQDSYEQYF	TGTGCCAGCAGCGCAAACCCTCGACAGGACTCCTACGAGCAGTACTTC
TRBV4-1	TRBD1	TRBJ1-1	-	CASTLRWTGGAEGAEAFF	TGCGCCAGCACCCTAAGATGGACAGGGGGCGCCGAGGGGGCTGAAGCTTTCTTT
TRBV6-5	-	TRBJ2-7	-	CASSSGSSGSYEQYF	TGTGCCAGCAGCTCTGGATCGTCGGGCTCCTACGAGCAGTACTTC
TRBV7-9	-	TRBJ1-4	-	CASTNPGVTEKLFF	TGTGCCAGCACCAATCCGGGGGTTACGGAAAAACTGTTTTTT
TRBV11-2	-	TRBJ1-2	-	CASSPLVPQTDNYGYTF	TGTGCCAGCAGCCCGCTGGTACCCCAGACGGACAACTATGGCTACACCTTC
TRBV10-3	-	TRBJ1-4	once	CAISGTGAKLFF	TGTGCCATCAGTGGGACGGGAGCAAAACTGTTTTTT
TRBV19	-	TRBJ2-7	-	CASSIQGSYEQYF	TGTGCCAGTAGTATTCAGGGGTCCTACGAGCAGTACTTC
TRBV11-2	TRBD1	TRBJ1-4	once	CASSSGGQEVEKLFF	TGTGCCAGCAGCTCGGGAGGACAGGAGGTTGAAAAACTGTTTTTT
TRBV15	-	TRBJ1-2	-	CATSSRTVRNYGYTF	TGTGCCACCAGCAGCCGGACAGTCCGTAACTATGGCTACACCTTC
TRBV5-6	TRBD2	TRBJ2-5	-	CASSGLGETQYF	TGTGCCAGCTCAGGACTAGGAGAGACCCAGTACTTC
TRBV19	-	TRBJ2-5	-	CASSRTGQETQYF	TGTGCCAGTAGTAGGACTGGTCAAGAGACCCAGTACTTC
TRBV7-2	-	TRBJ2-1	-	CASSPLSGVVGSEQFF	TGTGCCAGCAGCCCCTTATCTGGGGTGGTTGGGAGTGAGCAGTTCTTC
TRBV2	-	TRBJ2-4	-	CASSDRTIAKNIQYF	TGTGCCAGCAGTGACAGGACCATAGCCAAAAACATTCAGTACTTC
TRBV11-2	-	TRBJ1-2	once	CASSLEVPNGYTF	TGTGCCAGCAGCCTGGAAGTACCTAATGGCTACACCTTC
TRBV10-3	TRBD2	TRBJ2-1	-	CATRTSPYNEQFF	TGTGCCACCAGGACTAGCCCTTACAATGAGCAGTTCTTC
TRBV5-1	TRBD1	TRBJ1-1	-	CASSLGQGATEAFF	TGCGCCAGCAGCTTGGGACAGGGGGCCACTGAAGCTTTCTTT
TRBV29-1	-	TRBJ2-5	-	CSVVRGDGETQYF	TGCAGCGTTGTACGAGGGGACGGGGAGACCCAGTACTTC
TRBV6-1	TRBD2	TRBJ2-5	-	CASSDHETIAGGETQYF	TGTGCCAGCAGTGACCACGAGACGATAGCGGGAGGAGAGACCCAGTACTTC
TRBV6-5	-	TRBJ1-6	-	CASSRTGFGESPLHF	TGTGCCAGCAGTAGGACGGGGTTCGGGGAGTCACCCCTCCACTTT
TRBV6-5	-	TRBJ1-5	-	CASSYSSLVNQPQHF	TGTGCCAGCAGTTACTCTTCCCTGGTAAACCAGCCCCAGCATTTT
TRBV7-9	TRBD1	TRBJ2-7	-	CASSSRDRVYEQYF	TGTGCCAGCAGCTCCCGGGACAGGGTTTACGAGCAGTACTTC
TRBV7-2	-	TRBJ2-7	-	CASSLSAGTYEQYF	TGTGCCAGCAGCTTATCTGCTGGGACCTACGAGCAGTACTTC
TRBV18	-	TRBJ2-7	-	CASSPRGDEQYF	TGTGCCAGCTCACCTCGGGGAGACGAGCAGTACTTC
TRBV7-9	-	TRBJ2-5	-	CASSSSPRAGSAETQYF	TGTGCCAGCAGCTCCTCACCCCGGGCGGGGAGCGCGGAGACCCAGTACTTC
TRBV27	-	TRBJ1-4	-	CASRGLRGAYEKLFF	TGTGCCAGCAGAGGTCTGCGGGGCGCGTATGAAAAACTGTTTTTT
TRBV5-4	TRBD2	TRBJ2-1	-	CASRAGLADSLLDEQFF	TGTGCCAGCAGGGCGGGACTAGCGGACTCTTTACTGGATGAGCAGTTCTTC
TRBV30	TRBD1	TRBJ2-2	few	CAWAGQGWSGELFF	TGTGCCTGGGCAGGACAGGGGTGGTCCGGGGAGCTGTTTTTT
TRBV28	TRBD1	TRBJ2-7	-	CASSTLTGGYEQYF	TGTGCCAGCAGTACCCTAACAGGGGGCTACGAGCAGTACTTC
TRBV27	TRBD2	TRBJ2-6	-	CASSPGGAGANVLTF	TGTGCCAGCAGTCCTGGGGGGGCTGGGGCCAACGTCCTGACTTTC
TRBV5-4	TRBD2	TRBJ2-5	-	CASSLAGLSGGAGETQYF	TGTGCCAGCAGCTTGGCCGGACTTAGCGGGGGGGCCGGGGAGACCCAGTACTTC